These 28 T cell receptor beta chains came from one sample sequenced in a study of neoadjuvant anti-PD-1 for oral cavity cancer. Measured with immunoSEQ multiplex PCR; TCRdb has only the in-frame clones, and not every one. The data contain 15,000 or so clones, 50% to 70% of them seen just once; the ten biggest clones take up less than 3.5%. The sequencing used PBMCs, collected before nivolumab (anti-PD-1) treatment. These receptors all come from a person between 40 and 79 years old with oral cavity squamous cell carcinoma.

This sequence joins TRBV5-1 and TRBJ2-5; D gene ambiguous. This CDR3 comprises 12 residues. The germline V gene has CDR1 SGHRS and CDR2 YFSETQ. V shed 5 bases and J shed 0 bases, with 5 bases lying between them. This CDR3 reads CASRENQETQYF. DNA for the CDR3: TGCGCCAGCAGGGAGAACCAAGAGACCCAGTACTTC.

The V gene is TRBV29-1, the J gene TRBJ2-2, with D possibly being TRBD2 (5 bases). V lost 5 bases, J lost 0 bases, and 7 bases lay in between. The CDR3 has 13 amino acids. CDR1 is SQVTM and CDR2 is ANQGSEA in the germline V gene. The CDR3 nucleotides read TGCAGCGTTCTCGGGGCGAACACCGGGGAGCTGTTTTTT. This translates into CSVLGANTGELFF.

J is TRBJ1-2 and V is TRBV19; 8 bases match TRBD1. The CDR3 runs 13 residues. V shed 6 bases, J shed 4 bases, and the junction held 4 bases outside the gene matches. Germline CDR1 LNHDA, CDR2 SQIVND (reference sequence). CDR3 sequence: CASRGQASYGYTF. CDR3 DNA: TGTGCCAGTAGGGGACAGGCGAGCTATGGCTACACCTTC. Variable domain in full (rest from reference TRBV19 and TRBJ1-2): DGGITQSPKYLFRKEGQNVTLSCEQNLNHDAMYWYRQDPGQGLRLIYYSQIVNDFQKGDIAEGYSVSREKKESFPLTVTSAQKNPTAFYLCASRGQASYGYTFGSGTRLTVV.

This chain joins TRBV19 and TRBJ2-1; TRBD2 matches 9 bases. Germline V gives CDR1 LNHDA, CDR2 SQIVND (reference sequence). The ends lost 8 bases at V and 5 bases at J; junction bases unmatched: 16. The CDR3 extends over 17 amino acids. Here the CDR3 reads CASSVLTAGGIHNEQFF. CDR3 in DNA: TGTGCCAGTTCCGTATTGACAGCGGGAGGAATCCACAATGAGCAGTTCTTC.

In this sample, this clone turned up a few times. The V gene is TRBV25-1, the J gene TRBJ2-1; D unresolved. With 3 bases removed from V and 4 bases from J, the gap between germline ends came to 10 bases. In germline, CDR1 is MGHDK, CDR2 SYGVNS. The length of the CDR3 is 14 residues. CDR3 bases: TGTGCCAGCAGTGATTATTGGGAATACAATGAGCAGTTCTTC. Its translation: CASSDYWEYNEQFF.

This chain joins TRBV9 and TRBJ1-1; D uncertain. Germline V gene data show CDR1 as SGDLS and CDR2 as YYNGEE. The CDR3 sequence is 13 residues long. Trimming left V 2 bases short and J 1 base short, with 6 bases between. The DNA of the CDR3 is TGTGCCAGCAGCGTCAAACCGAACACTGAAGCTTTCTTT. It yields the protein CASSVKPNTEAFF. Full variable domain (outside the CDR3, taken from reference TRBV9 and TRBJ1-1): DSGVTQTPKHLITATGQRVTLRCSPRSGDLSVYWYQQSLDQGLQFLIQYYNGEERAKGNILERFSAQQFPDLHSELNLSSLELGDSALYFCASSVKPNTEAFFGQGTRLTVV.

The chain couples TRBV2 to TRBJ1-5; D gene uncertain. This CDR3 spans 16 amino acids. Trimming cost V 3 bases and J 0 bases, with 12 bases left between them. The germline gives CDR1 SNHLY, CDR2 FYNNEI. The CDR3 bases are TGTGCCAGCAGTGATTACCGGGTCCCTAGCAATCAGCCCCAGCATTTT. It translates to CASSDYRVPSNQPQHF. Looking up the rest from reference TRBV2 and TRBJ1-5 gives the full variable domain: EPEVTQTPSHQVTQMGQEVILRCVPISNHLYFYWYRQILGQKVEFLVSFYNNEISEKSEIFDDQFSVERPDGSNFTLKIRSTKLEDSAMYFCASSDYRVPSNQPQHFGDGTRLSIL.

This chain connects TRBV7-9 to TRBJ1-4; 7 bases are shared with TRBD1. The V gene end was trimmed by 5 bases and the J gene end by 7 bases; junction bases not matched to a gene: 7. Germline values: CDR1 SEHNR, CDR2 FQNEAQ (reference sequence). The length of the CDR3 is 14 residues. The CDR3 coding sequence is TGTGCCAGCAGCCTAAGACAGGGAGGTGAAAAACTGTTTTTT. The encoded protein is CASSLRQGGEKLFF.

V and J are TRBV2 and TRBJ1-5; D is possibly TRBD1 (6 bases). Germline V gene lookup returns CDR1 SNHLY and CDR2 FYNNEI. The V gene lost 2 bases and the J gene lost 5 bases, with 10 bases spanning the gap. The CDR3 is made up of 14 amino acids. The CDR3 here is CASSELGGHQPQHF. The CDR3 DNA reads TGTGCCAGCAGTGAATTGGGGGGCCATCAGCCCCAGCATTTT.

As regards this clone: One end of the junction is discordant with germline, which a read error may explain. The chain joins TRBV7-9 to TRBJ1-5, with D unresolved. This CDR3 has 14 amino acids. The germline gives CDR1 SEHNR, CDR2 FQNEAQ (reference sequence). CDR3 coding DNA: TGTGCCAGCAGCGTTATCACGAGCACTCAGCCCCAGCATTTT. This sequence encodes CASSVITSTQPQHF.

The chain has TRBV21-1 and TRBJ2-2; the DNA was not compared with TRBD2, the D call given in the table. TRBV21-1 is a recognized pseudogene. This CDR3 region has 16 residues. The CDR3 reads CASRPLAGSEAGELFF. The CDR3, as DNA: TGTGCCAGCAGACCATTAGCGGGATCCGAGGCCGGGGAGCTGTTTTTT.

The chain combines TRBV13 with TRBJ1-1, with TRBD1 identical over 11 bases. V was pared by 3 bases and J by 5 bases, with 5 bases of the junction left unmatched. The germline gives CDR1 PRHDT, CDR2 FYEKMQ (reference sequence). The CDR3 loop spans 15 amino acids. The CDR3 sequence: CASSLYRDRGTEAFF. The CDR3 DNA reads TGTGCCAGCAGCTTGTACCGGGACAGGGGGACTGAAGCTTTCTTT.

A single count supports this clone. DNA for the CDR3: TGCATCACCAAGGACACGGGGAACGGGGACTACTATGGCTACACCTTC. It yields the protein CITKDTGNGDYYGYTF. The chain combines TRBV29-1 with TRBJ1-2; D perhaps matches TRBD1 (5 bases). CDR1 and CDR2 from the germline V gene are SQVTM and ANQGSEA. The CDR3 is made up of 16 amino acids.

The chain uses TRBV10-3 and TRBJ1-2; perhaps TRBD1 as D (5 bases). The germline V gene has CDR1 ENHRY and CDR2 SYGVKD. V lost 7 bases and J lost 4, with 13 bases in between. This CDR3 region has 13 residues. CDR3: CAITEGTGYGYTF. Written as DNA, the CDR3 is TGTGCCATCACCGAGGGGACGGGCTATGGCTACACCTTC.

The chain combines TRBV7-6 with TRBJ1-3, with D tentatively TRBD1 (6 bases). Germline loops: CDR1 SGHVS, CDR2 FNYEAQ. The CDR3 consists of 16 residues. V was trimmed by 1 base and J by 2 bases, leaving 12 bases between them. The CDR3 region has the DNA TGTGCCAGCAGCTTAGTGAGGCAGGGGACTGGAAACACCATATATTTT. As protein: CASSLVRQGTGNTIYF. Together with reference TRBV7-6 and TRBJ1-3, the CDR3 gives the full variable domain: GAGVSQSPRYKVTKRGQDVALRCDPISGHVSLYWYRQALGQGPEFLTYFNYEAQQDKSGLPNDRFSAERPEGSISTLTIQRTEQRDSAMYRCASSLVRQGTGNTIYFGEGSWLTVV.

The chain is built from TRBV21-1 and TRBJ2-1; TRBD2 reflects the table's D call only, with no check against the DNA. TRBV21-1 is annotated as a pseudogene. The CDR3 has 16 amino acids. The CDR3 DNA reads TGTGCCAGCAGCAAATGGGGACTAGCGGCGTACAATGAGCAGTTCTTC. Amino acid sequence: CASSKWGLAAYNEQFF.

The rearrangement joins TRBV6-4 to TRBJ2-1; D gene unclear. This CDR3 comprises 14 residues. The V gene lost 2 bases and the J gene lost 0 bases, with 5 bases spanning the gap. CDR1 MRHNA and CDR2 SNTAGT come from the germline V gene. The CDR3 region has the DNA TGTGCCAGCAGTGACCAGAGCTCCTACAATGAGCAGTTCTTC. Amino acid sequence: CASSDQSSYNEQFF.

This clone has only a few counts. J is TRBJ1-2 and V is TRBV5-4; 7 bases are a match to TRBD1. CDR1 and CDR2 (germline): SGHNT, YYREEE (reference sequence). CDR3 length equals 14 residues. Trimming removed 3 bases from V and 4 bases from J; junction bases left unmatched: 6. The CDR3 region has the DNA TGTGCCAGCAGCTACAGGGGCACCATCTATGGCTACACCTTC. This translates into CASSYRGTIYGYTF.

The genes are TRBV6-1 and TRBJ2-3; D remains ambiguous. Germline values: CDR1 MNHNS, CDR2 SASEGT. The germline V and J ends were trimmed by 5 bases and 6 bases, with 9 bases remaining between them. There are 12 residues in the CDR3. The CDR3, as DNA: TGTGCCAGCAGTTTTGCCGCGGATACGCAGTATTTT. It is translated as CASSFAADTQYF.

This clone was seen a few times. The V gene is TRBV9, the J gene TRBJ1-4; D unclear. The V and J ends lost 6 bases and 4 bases respectively, with 13 bases between them. The V gene's germline CDR1 is SGDLS and CDR2 YYNGEE. This CDR3 has 14 amino acids. DNA of the CDR3: TGTGCCAGCACCGGCGACGGTTATAATGAAAAACTGTTTTTT. Encoded protein: CASTGDGYNEKLFF.

CDR3 loop: CASSQGKDTQYF. The CDR3 nucleotides read TGTGCCAGCTCTCAGGGAAAAGATACGCAGTATTTT. This sequence joins TRBV18 and TRBJ2-3; a weak D match, TRBD1 (5 bases). From germline, CDR1 is KGHSH and CDR2 LQKENI. This CDR3 comprises 12 residues. V was trimmed by 6 bases and J by 5 bases, leaving 9 bases between them. The full variable domain, with the rest looked up from reference TRBV18 and TRBJ2-3, is NAGVMQNPRHLVRRRGQEARLRCSPMKGHSHVYWYRQLPEEGLKFMVYLQKENIIDESGMPKERFSAEFPKEGPSILRIQQVVRGDSAAYFCASSQGKDTQYFGPGTRLTVL.

V is TRBV27 and J is TRBJ1-1; D remains ambiguous. There are 13 residues in the CDR3. V was pared by 3 bases and J by 3 bases, with 8 bases between. Germline CDR1 reads MNHEY; CDR2 reads SMNVEV (reference sequence). CDR3 protein: CASSFQWDTEAFF. The CDR3 bases are TGTGCCAGCAGTTTCCAGTGGGACACTGAAGCTTTCTTT.

This clone turned up a few times. V and J are TRBV30 and TRBJ1-2; 12 nucleotides align to TRBD1. Germline lookup yields CDR1 GTSNPN and CDR2 SVGIG (reference sequence). Germline trimming cut 5 bases from V and 3 bases from J; bases unmatched to any gene: 4. The CDR3 extends over 14 amino acids. This chain's CDR3 is CAWAGQGAYYGYTF. CDR3 nucleotide sequence: TGTGCCTGGGCGGGACAGGGGGCGTACTATGGCTACACCTTC.

The chain employs TRBV7-3 and TRBJ2-7; 9 bases line up with TRBD2. Germline-derived CDR1 and CDR2 are SGHTA and FQGTGA. This CDR3 is 14 amino acids long. The V segment lost 4 bases and the J segment 6 bases; nucleotides outside the gene matches: 7. The CDR3 sequence is CASSSLAGRAEQYF. CDR3 in DNA: TGTGCCAGCAGCTCCCTAGCGGGAAGGGCCGAGCAGTACTTC.

The V and J genes are TRBV6-4 and TRBJ2-3; 9 bases are a match to TRBD1. Unmatched junction bases numbered 3, after V lost 6 bases and J lost 2 bases. This CDR3 is built from 14 residues. Looked up from germline, CDR1 is MRHNA and CDR2 is SNTAGT. The CDR3 DNA sequence: TGTGCCAGCAGGGGACAGGGTGACACAGATACGCAGTATTTT. Translating gives CASRGQGDTDTQYF.

The chain recombines TRBV19 with TRBJ2-7, with 8 bases matching TRBD1. Germline lookup yields CDR1 LNHDA and CDR2 SQIVND (reference sequence). The V and J ends lost 1 base and 6 bases, in that order; junction bases with no gene match: 5. The CDR3 has 14 residues. CDR3 DNA sequence: TGTGCCAGTAGTATAGGACAGGGGACAGTCGAGCAGTACTTC. This codes for CASSIGQGTVEQYF.

The genes are TRBV18 and TRBJ2-7; TRBD2 matches at 14 bases. This CDR3 contains 16 residues. J was trimmed by 4 bases and V by 5 bases; bases with no gene match: 7. Germline V gene data show CDR1 as KGHSH and CDR2 as LQKENI. CDR3 sequence: CASSVGTSGSIYEQYF. CDR3 coding DNA: TGTGCCAGCTCAGTAGGGACTAGCGGGAGTATATACGAGCAGTACTTC.

This chain connects TRBV19 to TRBJ1-2, with TRBD1 identical over 7 bases. The V segment lost 3 bases and the J segment 10 bases; nucleotides outside the gene matches: 5. CDR1 LNHDA and CDR2 SQIVND come from the germline V gene (reference sequence). The CDR3 has 12 residues. The CDR3 nucleotides are TGTGCCAGTAGTATGACAGGGCCCTTCTACACCTTC. It specifies CASSMTGPFYTF.